This TCR beta chain came from a study of cytomegalovirus exposure and HLA in healthy donors. 60 Vbeta and 13 Jbeta primers were used in PCR. Assay: immunoSEQ multiplex PCR; the TCRdb copy retains only in-frame clones and omits some. The sample consists of 95,000 to 150,000 clones, about 8.6% of them appearing once. The junction had 4 bases not matched to a gene; V was cut back by 1 base and J by 0 bases. Per germline, CDR1 SGHRS and CDR2 YFSETQ. This CDR3 is 17 amino acids long. Sequenced sample: PBMCs. This sequence was found in a woman in her thirties or forties in good health and CMV-seropositive. The chain joins TRBV5-1 to TRBJ2-4; 10 bases line up with TRBD1. This CDR3 is CASSLMTGGQAKNIQYF. For the CDR3, the DNA is TGCGCCAGCAGCTTGATGACAGGGGGCCAAGCCAAAAACATTCAGTACTTC.